This T cell receptor beta chain was sequenced for a study of blood T cell repertoires in COVID-19. Study details: The United States, Italy and Spain provided the acute and convalescent COVID-19 samples. T cells, B-cell-depleted T cells, or PBMCs supplied cDNA or gDNA.

Germline V gene sequence: CDR1 SGHRS, CDR2 YFSETQ. The CDR3 runs to 16 residues. Trimming took off 1 base at V and 4 bases at J, with 14 bases between the two ends. In the authors' workflow: Amplification of reference gene primers provided the estimated nucleated cell counts. Assay used: immunoSEQ multiplex PCR; TCRdb lists only in-frame clones, some missing. D and trimming were read from the DNA, whereas the V and J calls and clone size are those reported in that table. The data contain approximately 450,000 clones, roughly 89% of them singletons. What was sequenced was peripheral blood. This rearrangement joins TRBV5-1 to TRBJ1-4, with a tentative D call TRBD1 (5 bases). The receptor's source is a woman in her twenties or thirties with acute or convalescent COVID-19. For the CDR3, the DNA is TGCGCCAGCAGCTTGAGCGGGTCTGGGGGTAATGAAAAACTGTTTTTT. Amino acids: CASSLSGSGGNEKLFF.